This T cell receptor (beta chain) was found in a study of T cell changes during pregnancy in multiple sclerosis. The data were produced by immunoSEQ multiplex PCR, yet TCRdb's version contains in-frame clones alone and is incomplete. The table shows some 51,000 clones, with under 95% occurring only once. Germline CDR1 reads SGHTA; CDR2 reads FQGTGA. The V and J ends lost 5 bases and 7 bases respectively, with 14 bases between them. CDR3 size: 13 residues. The TCR comes from a female donor with multiple sclerosis, enrolled in a pregnancy study. The chain carries TRBV7-3 and TRBJ2-5; a weak D match, TRBD1 (5 bases). Specimen: CD4+ T cells from peripheral blood mononuclear cells, collected in the second trimester of pregnancy. The chain's CDR3 is CASSPGPSRTQYF. CDR3 nucleotide sequence: TGTGCCAGCAGCCCAGGGCCTTCCAGGACCCAGTACTTC.